This T cell receptor beta chain was recovered during a study of T cells in tuberculosis. CDR3 length equals 12 residues. In germline, CDR1 is SGHVS, CDR2 FQNEAQ. Deletions cut 5 bases from V and 5 bases from J, with 8 bases between. This table comes from immunoSEQ multiplex PCR, and its TCRdb copy is limited to in-frame clones, with some not included. This repertoire shows about 44,000 clones, 90% to 95% found once; its top ten account for 7.5%. The V and J genes are TRBV7-8 and TRBJ2-3; no definite D call. The sequencing sample was made of PBMCs. This receptor was identified in a donor between 10 and 35 years old with latent tuberculosis or without tuberculosis infection. CDR3 bases: TGTGCCAGCAGCGACATAGTAGATACGCAGTATTTT. Amino acid sequence: CASSDIVDTQYF.